This TCR beta chain comes out of a study of identical twins. Study-wide results and limits: Twin sharing of out-of-frame TCR alpha was underestimated by models in monozygotic pairs.

About this clonotype itself: Its antigen is still unknown. A read error may account for a junction end that differs from germline.

CDR1 is LGHDT, CDR2 YNNKEL, per germline (reference sequence). The CDR3 runs to 11 residues. One entry per CDR3 protein, called by TCRdb with MiXCR from the 5' RACE reads. The data show some 500,000 distinct CDR3 sequences, roughly a fifth seen once. The sample was also linked to a second study, of T cells expressing NK-cell markers.

The clonotype was recovered from a woman between 18 and 29 years old in good health. The sample consisted of CD4+ T cells sorted from blood. The chain combines TRBV3-1 with TRBJ2-7; possibly TRBD1 for D (6 bases). The CDR3, as DNA: TGTGCCAGCAGCCTCAGACAGGAGGTAAACTTC. Protein sequence: CASSLRQEVNF.